This T cell receptor (beta chain) was recorded in a study of blood T cell repertoires in COVID-19. Study at large: There were acute and convalescent COVID-19 samples, and they came from the United States, Italy and Spain. The analysed material was cDNA or gDNA that came from T cells, B-cell-depleted T cells, or PBMCs.

Sequenced by immunoSEQ multiplex PCR; TCRdb stores in-frame clones only, minus some. Of approximately 300,000 clones detected, 90% appear once; the ten largest clones hold just under 6.5%. While infection was still active, Seattle patients were enrolled and then followed longitudinally. The source is a woman between 50 and 59 years old with COVID-19, enrolled during active disease. Input material: peripheral blood.

The CDR3 spells CASSLEGGFYEQYF. DNA of the CDR3: TGTGCCAGCAGCTTAGAAGGCGGATTCTACGAGCAGTACTTC. This chain uses TRBV7-9 with TRBJ2-7; D remains unclear. The CDR3 is 14 amino acids. In germline, CDR1 is SEHNR, CDR2 FQNEAQ (reference sequence). The V end lost 1 base, the J end lost 3 bases, and 10 bases lay between the germline ends.